What follows are 5 T cell receptor beta chains derived from one specimen sequenced in a study of T cell responses to AZD1222 COVID-19 vaccine. TCRdb keeps only in-frame clones here, not all; method: immunoSEQ multiplex PCR. The data contain 100,000 or so clones, roughly nine tenths of them singletons. The specimen comprised peripheral blood, sampled on day 0 of AZD1222 vaccination. All receptors come from an adult in good health.

This chain connects TRBV6-6 to TRBJ2-5, with 12 nucleotides matching TRBD2. Germline V gene sequence: CDR1 MNHNY, CDR2 SVGAGI (reference sequence). The CDR3 contains 16 residues. J was trimmed by 4 bases and V by 5 bases; bases with no gene match: 8. For the CDR3, the DNA is TGTGCCAGCAGTCAACGACTAGCGGGAGCGGGAGAGACCCAGTACTTC. It encodes CASSQRLAGAGETQYF.

This sequence joins TRBV6-6 and TRBJ1-2, with D perhaps TRBD1 (6 bases). Trimming removed 6 bases from V and 7 bases from J, with 21 bases in between. The CDR3 loop spans 15 amino acids. CDR1 MNHNY and CDR2 SVGAGI come from the germline V gene (reference sequence). CDR3 nucleotide sequence: TGTGCCAGCAGCCCCCGGGACACGACTTTTGGTGGCTACACCTTC. Translation gives CASSPRDTTFGGYTF.

J is TRBJ2-1 and V is TRBV4-3, with 11 bases lining up with TRBD1. This CDR3 has 16 amino acids. Germline V gives CDR1 LGHNA, CDR2 YSLEER. The V gene end was trimmed by 2 bases and the J gene end by 3 bases; junction bases not matched to a gene: 3. The CDR3 DNA is TGCGCCAGCAGCCAACAGGGACAGGGGGGCTACAATGAGCAGTTCTTC. Protein sequence: CASSQQGQGGYNEQFF.

The V call is TRBV6-1, the J call TRBJ1-1; 7 bases line up with TRBD1. Looked up from germline, CDR1 is MNHNS and CDR2 is SASEGT. With V trimmed by 0 bases and J by 5 bases, 6 bases remained unmatched. The CDR3 sequence is 15 residues long. The chain's CDR3 is CASSEAKQGRTEAFF. As DNA, the CDR3 is TGTGCCAGCAGTGAAGCAAAACAGGGGAGGACTGAAGCTTTCTTT.

This sequence joins TRBV30 and TRBJ1-5, with 8 bases lining up with TRBD1. Germline V gene data show CDR1 as GTSNPN and CDR2 as SVGIG (reference sequence). This CDR3 spans 13 amino acids. The V gene end was trimmed by 7 bases and the J gene end by 3 bases; junction bases not matched to a gene: 5. CDR3 sequence: CAYGQGLNQPQHF. The CDR3 nucleotides are TGTGCCTACGGACAGGGACTCAATCAGCCCCAGCATTTT.